This T cell receptor beta chain appears in the sequencing data of a study of cytomegalovirus exposure and HLA in healthy donors. Study results and caveats: The number of N-insertions in an Asian-associated ancestry cluster was reportedly below the 666-donor mean in a later analysis. Highest at DRB1 and lowest at HLA-C, TCR association rates differed among HLA loci in a later analysis. With further analysis later on, most CMV-associated TCR beta chains appeared HLA-restricted.

A remark on this clone: The antigen remains unidentified.

The donors comprised healthy bone marrow donors. This PCR relied on a set of 60 Vbeta primers and 13 Jbeta primers. Assay: immunoSEQ multiplex PCR; the TCRdb copy retains only in-frame clones and omits some. The sample consists of roughly 200,000 clones, 80% of them appearing once. The sequence came from a boy between 10 and 17 years old in good health and CMV-seronegative. Sequenced: PBMCs.

The CDR3 loop is CASSVGASGGYEQYF. CDR3 sequence (DNA): TGTGCCAGCAGCGTAGGGGCTAGCGGGGGCTACGAGCAGTACTTC. The chain couples TRBV9 to TRBJ2-7; 10 nucleotides match TRBD2. The CDR3 is 15 residues long. The J segment lost 3 bases and the V segment lost 0 bases, leaving 3 bases of the junction unmatched. Germline V CDR1 and CDR2: SGDLS, YYNGEE.